This T cell receptor (beta chain) is drawn from a study of shared clonotypes between healthy human individuals. Study-level points and caveats: The study drew on few donors, limiting represented genetic and exposure-history diversity.

Trimming took 0 bases from V and 5 from J; bases not matched to a gene: 5. Germline V gene sequence: CDR1 SGDLS, CDR2 YYNGEE. There are 15 residues in the CDR3. Donors, without exception, were Caucasian adults residing in Nashville, Tennessee. Some 30,000 T cell genomes (around 0.2 ug DNA) went into each sorted-subset replicate. The data were produced by immunoSEQ multiplex PCR, yet TCRdb's version contains in-frame clones alone and is incomplete. This sample has about 2.4 million clones, with roughly 93% found just once. About this clone: Its specificity is not known.

The rearrangement joins TRBV9 to TRBJ1-5; 7 bases agree with TRBD1. Sequencing was done on a sample of naive CD4+ T cells from PBMCs. Subset noted: CD45RA+ positively selected. This sequence originates from a man aged 18 to 29 in good health. Some clones in this sample may be carry-over from other donors' samples. The CDR3 region is CASSVGQGVHQPQHF. The DNA for the CDR3 is TGTGCCAGCAGCGTAGGACAGGGTGTCCATCAGCCCCAGCATTTT.